This T cell receptor (beta chain) was obtained from a study of blood T cells in healthy people across ages. Study-level points and caveats: It was the long-lived donors that had more naive CD4+ cells and higher diversity than aged donors. Percentage of naive T cells showed a strong correlation with TCR beta diversity. Diversity of TCR beta per million T cells declined in a roughly linear way with age.

Only a few counts were recorded for this clonotype. No antigen is known for it. Primers used in a second PCR of roughly 6 to 12 cycles were a sample-barcoded 5' primer and a J-beta primer mix. TCRdb independently ran MiXCR on the 5' RACE reads; one entry per CDR3 protein. The sample has approximately 790,000 distinct CDR3 sequences; less than 80% are singletons. V was trimmed by 9 bases and J by 3 bases, leaving 18 bases between them. The CDR3 sequence is 14 residues long. Germline V lookup: CDR1 MNHEY, CDR2 SVGAGI. This rearrangement joins TRBV6-5 to TRBJ2-7, with D perhaps matching TRBD2 (6 bases). The clonotype comes from a man aged 30-40 years in good health. The sample was blood. CDR3 sequence: CASTPDYSRYEQYF. The CDR3 DNA reads as TGTGCCAGTACCCCGGACTATTCTCGCTACGAGCAGTACTTC.